This paragraph reports one TCR beta chain. Antigen specificity is unknown. These data come from a study of blood T cells in healthy people across ages. Study-wide context: Template-switching capture recovered about one barcoded beta molecule per two T cells. Study-wide results and limits: Both naive CD4+ cell counts and diversity were greater in long-lived donors than in aged donors.

The use of a sample-barcoded 5' primer and a J-beta primer mix characterized a second PCR of about 7 to 12 cycles. CDR3-containing paired-end reads numbered at least 2.5 million in each sample. Each CDR3 protein is one row after TCRdb ran MiXCR on the 5' RACE reads. This sample yields about 1.8 million distinct CDR3 sequences, of which roughly 52% are seen a single time; over 2% belongs to the top ten. V lost 7 bases to trimming and J lost 7 bases, with 21 bases between them. CDR1 is MDHEN, CDR2 SYDVKM, per germline. The CDR3 is made up of 15 amino acids. The authors extracted at least 5 micrograms of total RNA per sample.

The sample was blood. The TCR originated in a woman in her thirties or forties in good health. This sequence joins TRBV28 and TRBJ2-3; a weak D match, TRBD1 (6 bases). DNA of the CDR3: TGTGCCAGCATATCCCCCCGGCAGGGGAGAAATACGCAGTATTTT. As protein: CASISPRQGRNTQYF.